A single sample is the source of the 5 T cell receptor beta chains below, sequenced in a study of regulatory T cells in long-lasting Graves disease. HTBI primers from iRepertoire and Arm-PCR of CDR3 regions yielded the TCR beta libraries. One entry per CDR3 protein, called by TCRdb with MiXCR from the multiplex PCR reads. The table includes 300,000 or so distinct CDR3 sequences, 15% to 20% detected once. Time point noted: persistent/refractory GD, antithyroid drugs over 5 years with positive TRAb. PBMCs were the source of the RNA used for TCR sequencing. The specimen comprised peripheral blood mononuclear cells (PBMCs), sampled when the disease was refractory, from a patient treated with antithyroid drugs. The source of these receptors is a female donor with Graves disease.

This clonotype came up a few times. This chain connects TRBV30 to TRBJ1-1; D unclear. Germline V gene sequence: CDR1 GTSNPN, CDR2 SVGIG (reference sequence). Trimming took 4 bases from V and 3 from J, leaving 9 bases between them. The CDR3 has 12 residues. The CDR3 loop reads CAWNKGDTEAFF. For the CDR3, the DNA is TGTGCCTGGAATAAGGGCGACACTGAAGCTTTCTTT.

The table lists this clonotype with a few counts. The rearrangement links TRBV11-1 to TRBJ1-3, with D hard to call. The V and J ends lost 7 bases and 1 base respectively, with 8 bases between them. The CDR3 contains 13 residues. CDR1 SGHAT and CDR2 FQDESV come from the germline V gene (reference sequence). The CDR3 DNA reads as TGTGCCAGCACGAAGAATTCTGGAAACACCATATATTTT. This translates into CASTKNSGNTIYF.

Concerning this clonotype itself: A read error may explain this, as a much larger clone is one base away. This sequence joins TRBV12-3 or TRBV12-4 and TRBJ1-1; D is unclear. V shed 10 bases and J shed 5 bases, with 11 bases lying between them. The CDR3 covers 11 residues. The CDR3 coding sequence is TGTGCCAACAGCGCTCGAACTGAAGCTTTCTTT. Residues: CANSARTEAFF.

The sample holds a few counts of this clonotype. J is TRBJ1-5 and V is TRBV24-1; D not certain. The CDR3 is 13 amino acids. V was cut by 1 base and J by 9 bases, with 9 bases left in between. CDR1 and CDR2 (germline): KGHDR, SFDVKD. Here the CDR3 reads CATSDFVGAPQHF. The CDR3 DNA is TGTGCCACCAGTGATTTCGTGGGAGCGCCCCAGCATTTT.

The table lists this clonotype with a few counts. CDR3 nucleotides: TGCAGTGCCCAACTCCGGACAGGAATGCAGGGTTCACCCCTCCACTTT. It yields the protein CSAQLRTGMQGSPLHF. The chain links TRBV20-1 to TRBJ1-6; 7 bases match TRBD1. Per the germline V gene, CDR1 is DFQATT and CDR2 is SNEGSKA (reference sequence). After removal of 6 bases from V and 9 bases from J, the junction contained 17 bases not matched to a gene. This CDR3 contains 16 residues.